This T cell receptor (beta chain) was sequenced during a study of cytomegalovirus exposure and HLA in healthy donors. The length of the CDR3 is 14 residues. Germline values: CDR1 SGHVS, CDR2 FNYEAQ. Germline trimming cut 6 bases from V and 2 bases from J; bases unmatched to any gene: 6. Primers: 60 Vbeta forward and 13 Jbeta reverse. In the authors' workflow: Approximately 79 million unique TCR beta chains, about 10 million of them shared, were counted by a later analysis. Sequencing used immunoSEQ multiplex PCR; TCRdb keeps in-frame clones, though not all of them. V, J and clone size are those of that table, while D and trimming were read from the DNA. The profile shows tens of thousands of clones, more than 75% of them singletons.

Specimen: PBMCs. The TCR originated in a male donor in good health and CMV-seronegative. The V call is TRBV7-6, the J call TRBJ1-1, with 7 bases fitting TRBD1. CDR3 sequence (DNA): TGTGCCAGCAGTCATTCAGGGGGTAACACTGAAGCTTTCTTT. Its protein product is CASSHSGGNTEAFF. Filled out from reference TRBV7-6 and TRBJ1-1, the complete variable domain reads GAGVSQSPRYKVTKRGQDVALRCDPISGHVSLYWYRQALGQGPEFLTYFNYEAQQDKSGLPNDRFSAERPEGSISTLTIQRTEQRDSAMYRCASSHSGGNTEAFFGQGTRLTVV.